The entry that follows covers one T cell receptor beta chain sequence. This entry belongs to a study of blood T cell repertoires in COVID-19. About the research overall: T cells, B-cell-depleted T cells, or PBMCs provided the cDNA or gDNA that served as material.

Per the germline V gene, CDR1 is LNHDA and CDR2 is SQIVND (reference sequence). V dropped 3 bases and J dropped 5 bases, with 11 bases sitting between them. This CDR3 is built from 14 residues. Using immunoSEQ multiplex PCR, the repertoire was profiled, and TCRdb retains in-frame clones only, with some absent. Found here are approximately 200,000 clones, roughly 80% of them singletons; the top ten hold roughly 7.4%. The sequencing input was peripheral blood. The TCR sequence derives from a woman in her forties or fifties with acute or convalescent COVID-19. The chain couples TRBV19 to TRBJ1-5; D not certain. CDR3 in amino acids: CASSIREYDQPQHF. The DNA for the CDR3 is TGTGCCAGTAGTATTAGGGAGTACGATCAGCCCCAGCATTTT.